The next 5 T cell receptor beta chains were all read from a single sample in a study of OX40 agonist ivuxolimab in advanced cancers. Sequencing used immunoSEQ multiplex PCR; TCRdb keeps in-frame clones, though not all of them. The sample contains over 65,000 clones, about 88% of which appear only once. The specimen comprised CD4+ or CD8+ T cells sorted from blood, sampled in a trial of the OX40 agonist ivuxolimab. Source of these receptors: an adult with an advanced solid tumor such as melanoma, head and neck, liver or kidney cancer.

The J gene is TRBJ1-6, the V gene TRBV27; 10 bases map to TRBD1. Germline trimming cut 5 bases from V and 6 bases from J; bases unmatched to any gene: 4. The germline V gene has CDR1 MNHEY and CDR2 SMNVEV (reference sequence). This CDR3 spans 15 amino acids. The CDR3 DNA reads TGTGCCAGCAGTGTGACAGGGGGCGGTAATTCACCCCTCCACTTT. Translated, it gives CASSVTGGGNSPLHF.

The chain employs TRBV6-1 and TRBJ2-4, with 7 bases lining up with TRBD2. This CDR3 has 15 residues. Germline V lookup: CDR1 MNHNS, CDR2 SASEGT. V trimming: 2 bases; J trimming: 1 base; junction bases outside the gene matches: 2. The DNA of the CDR3 is TGTGCCAGCAGTGAACGGGGGGTGGCCAAAAACATTCAGTACTTC. Its translation: CASSERGVAKNIQYF.

The V call is TRBV5-1, the J call TRBJ2-3, with TRBD2 identical over 15 bases. Germline CDR1 SGHRS, CDR2 YFSETQ. The CDR3 loop spans 17 amino acids. After removal of 4 bases from V and 2 bases from J, the junction contained 5 bases not matched to a gene. CDR3 sequence: CASSRGLAGGLTDTQYF. The CDR3 nucleotides are TGCGCCAGCAGCAGGGGACTAGCGGGAGGACTCACAGATACGCAGTATTTT.

Of note for this clone: An end of the junction does not agree with germline; a read error may underlie this. The CDR3 DNA follows: TGTGCCATCAGTGAGAAGGCGCAGAACACTGAAGCTTTCTTT. It translates to CAISEKAQNTEAFF. The chain employs TRBV6-5 and TRBJ1-1; D not resolved. This CDR3 contains 14 residues. Germline V gene lookup returns CDR1 MNHEY and CDR2 SVGAGI.

The chain carries TRBV5-1 and TRBJ1-1; 11 positions agree with TRBD1. V lost 3 bases, J lost 1 base, and 2 bases stayed unmatched. The CDR3 is 15 amino acids. Germline lookup yields CDR1 SGHRS and CDR2 YFSETQ. This CDR3 reads CASSSGTGGNTEAFF. DNA for the CDR3: TGCGCCAGCAGCTCAGGGACAGGGGGGAACACTGAAGCTTTCTTT.